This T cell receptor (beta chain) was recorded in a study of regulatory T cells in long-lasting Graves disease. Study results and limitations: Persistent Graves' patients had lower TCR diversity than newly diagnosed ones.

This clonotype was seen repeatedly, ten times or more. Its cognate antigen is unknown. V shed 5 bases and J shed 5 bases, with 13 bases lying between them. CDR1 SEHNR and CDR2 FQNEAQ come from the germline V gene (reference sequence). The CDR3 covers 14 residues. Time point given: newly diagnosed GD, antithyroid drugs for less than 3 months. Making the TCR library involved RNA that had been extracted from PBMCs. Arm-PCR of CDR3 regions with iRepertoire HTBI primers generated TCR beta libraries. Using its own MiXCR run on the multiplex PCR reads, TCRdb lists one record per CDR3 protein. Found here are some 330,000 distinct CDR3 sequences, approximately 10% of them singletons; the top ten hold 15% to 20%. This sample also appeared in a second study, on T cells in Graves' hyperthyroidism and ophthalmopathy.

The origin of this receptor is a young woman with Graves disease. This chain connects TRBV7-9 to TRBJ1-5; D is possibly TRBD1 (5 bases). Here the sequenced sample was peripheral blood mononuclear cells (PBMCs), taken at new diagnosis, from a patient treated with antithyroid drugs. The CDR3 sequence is CASSPRGTHQPQHF. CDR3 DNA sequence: TGTGCCAGCAGCCCTCGGGGGACCCATCAGCCCCAGCATTTT.